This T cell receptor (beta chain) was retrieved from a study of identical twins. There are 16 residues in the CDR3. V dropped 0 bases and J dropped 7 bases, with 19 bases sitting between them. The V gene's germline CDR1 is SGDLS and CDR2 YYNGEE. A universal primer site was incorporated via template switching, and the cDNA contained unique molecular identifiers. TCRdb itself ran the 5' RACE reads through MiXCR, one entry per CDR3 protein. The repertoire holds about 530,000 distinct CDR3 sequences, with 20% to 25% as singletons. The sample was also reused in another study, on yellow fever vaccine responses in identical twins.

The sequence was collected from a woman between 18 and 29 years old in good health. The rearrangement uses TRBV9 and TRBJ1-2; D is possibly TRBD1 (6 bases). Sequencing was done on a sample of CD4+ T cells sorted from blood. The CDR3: CASSVGGGFAPSGYTF. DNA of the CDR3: TGTGCCAGCAGCGTAGGAGGGGGATTTGCTCCTAGTGGCTACACCTTC.